This T cell receptor beta chain is from a study of blood T cell repertoires in COVID-19. Across the study: From the United States, Italy and Spain came samples of acute and convalescent COVID-19.

Only in-frame clones appear in the TCRdb table, and some are missing; sequencing was by immunoSEQ multiplex PCR. The table shows about 99,000 clones, with about 83% occurring only once. This receptor was identified in a man aged 65-85 years with active or convalescent COVID-19. Sequencing input: peripheral blood.

This CDR3 is CASSPGGSGANVLTF. CDR3 DNA sequence: TGTGCCAGCAGCCCCGGGGGATCTGGGGCCAACGTCCTGACTTTC. This chain links TRBV7-9 with TRBJ2-6; D might be TRBD2 (6 bases). From germline, CDR1 is SEHNR and CDR2 FQNEAQ (reference sequence). Trimming shortened V by 5 bases and J by 1 base, and 9 bases separated the two germline ends. The CDR3 is 15 amino acids.